This TCR beta chain was retrieved from a study of T cells in Graves' hyperthyroidism and ophthalmopathy. General study findings and limits: In blood, most of the thyroid clonotypes expanded above 0.001 were also present. Ophthalmopathy prediction by the model preceded onset by a median roughly 6 months. Separating ophthalmopathy from stable hyperthyroidism was achieved by a 13 V-J model.

With 4 bases removed from V and 2 bases from J, the gap between germline ends came to 10 bases. The CDR3 covers 13 residues. Germline CDR1 reads DFQATT; CDR2 reads SNEGSKA (reference sequence). TCR beta CDR3 regions were amplified from RNA. The primer set for the first-round RT-PCR of the TCR CDR3 was HTBI. Each CDR3 protein is one row after TCRdb ran MiXCR on the multiplex PCR reads. This sample has 300,000 to 400,000 distinct CDR3 sequences, with about 21% found just once. There are a few counts of this clonotype. Its antigen is not identified. The chain employs TRBV20-1 and TRBJ2-3; tentatively, D is TRBD2 (5 bases). The sample comprised blood. This TCR was recovered from a woman aged 45-59 years with Graves' hyperthyroidism. The CDR3 DNA reads TGCAGTGCTAAGCGGCCTAACACAGATACGCAGTATTTT. It is translated as CSAKRPNTDTQYF.